The present entry profiles one T cell receptor (beta chain) with its context. The data stem from a study of blood T cell repertoires in COVID-19. Across the whole study: The samples span acute and convalescent COVID-19 from the United States, Italy and Spain.

CDR3 length: 16 amino acids. After removal of 6 bases from V and 0 bases from J, the junction contained 4 bases not matched to a gene. Looked up from germline, CDR1 is SGHRS and CDR2 is YFSETQ. Sequenced by immunoSEQ multiplex PCR; TCRdb stores in-frame clones only, minus some. The sample has around 60,000 clones, roughly 89% seen once. Input material: peripheral blood. The sequence derives from a woman of 80 years or more with acute or convalescent COVID-19. The chain uses TRBV5-1 and TRBJ2-6; TRBD1 agrees at 9 bases. The CDR3 DNA reads as TGCGCCAGCACCCGGGACAGGGCCTCTGGGGCCAACGTCCTGACTTTC. Its protein product is CASTRDRASGANVLTF.